This TCR beta chain was recovered during a study of blood T cell repertoires in COVID-19. Study information: Samples of COVID-19 (acute and convalescent) were obtained from the United States, Italy and Spain. Nucleic acid was either cDNA or gDNA, and it came from T cells, B-cell-depleted T cells, or PBMCs.

The CDR3 is 16 residues long. The V and J ends lost 1 base and 3 bases, in that order; junction bases with no gene match: 7. Germline values: CDR1 GTSNPN, CDR2 SVGIG (reference sequence). The repertoire was sequenced with immunoSEQ multiplex PCR; TCRdb's copy has only in-frame clones and lacks some. The sample lists approximately 400,000 clones; approximately 88% were seen once. The chain is built from TRBV30 and TRBJ2-7, with TRBD2 matching over 12 bases. Sequenced: peripheral blood. The TCR originated in a woman between 45 and 65 years old with COVID-19, enrolled during active disease. The CDR3 spells CAWSEPRTSGDYEQYF. The CDR3 nucleotides are TGTGCCTGGAGTGAACCCCGGACTAGCGGGGACTACGAGCAGTACTTC.